This TCR beta chain comes out of a study of blood T cell repertoires in COVID-19. CDR1 and CDR2 (germline): SGHTA, FQGNSA. The CDR3 covers 16 residues. The V gene lost 5 bases and the J gene lost 7 bases, with 24 bases spanning the gap. Produced via immunoSEQ multiplex PCR; TCRdb's table is partial and in-frame only. Counted here are about 190,000 clones, roughly 87% occurring once; the ten biggest clones make up about 7.8%. Sequencing was performed on peripheral blood. The receptor was derived from a woman aged 60-75 years with COVID-19, enrolled during active disease. This chain connects TRBV7-2 to TRBJ2-7; D perhaps matches TRBD2 (6 bases). The CDR3 is CASSRDLTMGGREQYF. Here the CDR3 DNA reads TGTGCCAGCAGCCGGGACTTAACCATGGGGGGTAGGGAGCAGTACTTC.